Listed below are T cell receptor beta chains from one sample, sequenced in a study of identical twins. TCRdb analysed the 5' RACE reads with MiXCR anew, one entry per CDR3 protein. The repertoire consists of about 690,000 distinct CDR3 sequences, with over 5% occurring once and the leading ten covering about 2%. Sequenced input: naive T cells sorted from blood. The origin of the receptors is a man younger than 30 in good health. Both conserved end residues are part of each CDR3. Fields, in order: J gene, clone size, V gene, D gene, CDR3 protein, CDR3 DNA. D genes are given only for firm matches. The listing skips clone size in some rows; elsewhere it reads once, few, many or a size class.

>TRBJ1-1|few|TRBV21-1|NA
CASRDRGYTEAFF
TGTGCCAGCAGGGACAGGGGTTACACTGAAGCTTTCTTT
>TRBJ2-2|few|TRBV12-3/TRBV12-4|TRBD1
CASAEADRGFTGELFF
TGTGCCAGCGCCGAAGCGGACAGGGGGTTCACCGGGGAGCTGTTTTTT
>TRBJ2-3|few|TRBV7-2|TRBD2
CASSLGRPGGSTDTQYF
TGTGCCAGCAGTCTCGGACGTCCGGGAGGATCCACAGATACGCAGTATTTT
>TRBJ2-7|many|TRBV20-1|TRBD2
CSARDPRLAGAGGEQYF
TGCAGTGCTAGAGATCCGCGACTAGCGGGAGCGGGGGGCGAGCAGTACTTC
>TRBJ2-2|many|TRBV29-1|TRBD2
CSVAPGTSGTRELFF
TGCAGCGTCGCTCCTGGGACTAGCGGGACCCGGGAGCTGTTTTTT
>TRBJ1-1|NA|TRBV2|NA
CASSESWAEAFF
TGTGCCAGCAGTGAATCTTGGGCAGAAGCTTTCTTT
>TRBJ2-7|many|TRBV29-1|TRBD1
CSVAEGQQYEQYF
TGCAGCGTTGCCGAGGGACAGCAGTACGAGCAGTACTTC
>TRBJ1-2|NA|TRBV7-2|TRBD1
CASSSRVGTGLDYGYTF
TGTGCCAGCAGCTCCCGTGTGGGGACAGGGCTTGACTATGGCTACACCTTC
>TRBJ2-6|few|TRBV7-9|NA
CASRGGGANVLTF
TGTGCCAGCCGTGGCGGTGGGGCCAACGTCCTGACTTTC
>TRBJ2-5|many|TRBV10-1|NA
CASSDSGSEETQYF
TGCGCCAGCAGTGACTCCGGGAGCGAAGAGACCCAGTACTTC
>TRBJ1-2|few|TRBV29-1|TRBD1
CSVTGGANYGYTF
TGCAGCGTTACAGGGGGAGCTAACTATGGCTACACCTTC
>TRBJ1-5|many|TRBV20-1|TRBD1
CSATTQGAGNQPQHF
TGCAGTGCAACTACTCAGGGGGCGGGCAATCAGCCCCAGCATTTT
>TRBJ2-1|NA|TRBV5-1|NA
CASSLSGPRNNEQFF
TGCGCCAGCAGCTTGTCCGGGCCCCGAAACAATGAGCAGTTCTTC
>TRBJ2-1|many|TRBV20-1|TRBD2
CSLGRNSYNEQFF
TGCAGCCTCGGGAGGAACTCCTACAATGAGCAGTTCTTC
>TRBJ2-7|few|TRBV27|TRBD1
CASSFGTGYEQYF
TGTGCCAGCAGTTTTGGGACAGGCTACGAGCAGTACTTC
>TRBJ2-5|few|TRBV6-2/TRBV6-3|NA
CASSWGDTKETQYF
TGTGCCAGCAGTTGGGGTGACACGAAAGAGACCCAGTACTTC
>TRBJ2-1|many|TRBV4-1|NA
CASSQAQSSYNEQFF
TGCGCCAGCAGCCAAGCTCAGAGCTCCTACAATGAGCAGTTCTTC
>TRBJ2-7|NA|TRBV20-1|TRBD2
CSARGRLAEVYEQYF
TGCAGTGCTAGAGGGAGACTAGCGGAAGTCTACGAGCAGTACTTC
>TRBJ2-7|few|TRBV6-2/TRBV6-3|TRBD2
CASLAGSYEQYF
TGTGCCAGCCTAGCGGGATCCTACGAGCAGTACTTC
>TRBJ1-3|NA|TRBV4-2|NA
CASSPPGTFGNTIYF
TGTGCCAGCAGCCCCCCGGGGACTTTTGGAAACACCATATATTTT
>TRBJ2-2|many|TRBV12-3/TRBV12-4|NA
CASSSSGSRTGELFF
TGTGCCAGCAGTAGCTCAGGGTCGAGAACCGGGGAGCTGTTTTTT
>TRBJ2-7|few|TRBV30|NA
CAWSRQAGPFEQYF
TGTGCCTGGAGTCGGCAAGCAGGGCCCTTCGAGCAGTACTTC
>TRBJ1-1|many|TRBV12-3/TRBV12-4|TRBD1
CASSPRQGALNTEAFF
TGTGCCAGCAGTCCCCGCCAGGGGGCGTTGAACACTGAAGCTTTCTTT
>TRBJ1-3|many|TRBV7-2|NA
CASSLGGTRSGNTIYF
TGTGCCAGCAGCTTAGGGGGGACTCGCTCTGGAAACACCATATATTTT
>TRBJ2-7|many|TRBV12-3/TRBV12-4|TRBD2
CASRIGTSEYEQYF
TGTGCCAGCAGGATTGGGACTAGCGAATACGAGCAGTACTTC
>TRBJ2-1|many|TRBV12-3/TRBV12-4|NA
CASSFYLGERQFF
TGTGCCAGCAGTTTTTACTTAGGAGAACGGCAGTTCTTC
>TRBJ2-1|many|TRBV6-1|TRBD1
CASSKTGGYYNEQFF
TGTGCCAGCAGTAAAACAGGGGGCTACTACAATGAGCAGTTCTTC
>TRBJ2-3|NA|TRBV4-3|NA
CASSQDGGGSTDTQYF
TGCGCCAGCAGCCAAGATGGTGGCGGGAGCACAGATACGCAGTATTTT
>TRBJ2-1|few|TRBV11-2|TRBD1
CASSVNRGPEQFF
TGTGCCAGCAGCGTAAACAGGGGACCTGAGCAGTTCTTC
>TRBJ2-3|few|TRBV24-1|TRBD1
CATRATGSRTDTQYF
TGTGCCACCAGGGCGACAGGGAGCCGCACAGATACGCAGTATTTT
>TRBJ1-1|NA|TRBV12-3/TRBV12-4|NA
CASSLAGVPTEAFF
TGTGCCAGCAGTTTAGCAGGGGTACCCACTGAAGCTTTCTTT
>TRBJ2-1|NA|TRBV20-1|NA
CSASRARSYNEQFF
TGCAGTGCTAGCCGGGCGAGGTCCTACAATGAGCAGTTCTTC
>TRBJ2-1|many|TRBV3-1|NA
CASSQGQRQFF
TGTGCCAGCAGCCAAGGACAGAGGCAGTTCTTC
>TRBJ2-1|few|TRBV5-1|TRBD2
CASSLDRLAGNNEQFF
TGCGCCAGCAGCTTGGACAGACTAGCGGGCAACAATGAGCAGTTCTTC
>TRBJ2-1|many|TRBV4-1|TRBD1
CASSQDIFRDRGNNEQFF
TGCGCCAGCAGCCAAGATATTTTTCGGGACAGGGGGAACAATGAGCAGTTCTTC
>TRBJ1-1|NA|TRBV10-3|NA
CAIKGGGTEAFF
TGTGCCATCAAGGGCGGAGGCACTGAAGCTTTCTTT
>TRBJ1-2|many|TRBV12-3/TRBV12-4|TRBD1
CASSLGNGQGAGYGYTF
TGTGCCAGCAGTTTAGGAAATGGGCAGGGGGCCGGCTATGGCTACACCTTC
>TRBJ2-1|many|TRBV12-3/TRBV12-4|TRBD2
CASSFPGLAF
TGTGCCAGCAGTTTCCCGGGACTAGCCTTC
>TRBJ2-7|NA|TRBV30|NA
CAWSVRGNYEQYF
TGTGCCTGGAGTGTGAGGGGAAACTACGAGCAGTACTTC
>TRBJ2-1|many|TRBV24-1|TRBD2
CATSVPGLGTHNEQFF
TGTGCCACCAGTGTCCCGGGACTAGGGACCCACAATGAGCAGTTCTTC
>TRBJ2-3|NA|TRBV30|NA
CAWSVIGTPRTDTQYF
TGTGCCTGGAGTGTTATAGGCACCCCCCGCACAGATACGCAGTATTTT
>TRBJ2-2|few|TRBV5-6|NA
CASSFRDWNTGELFF
TGTGCCAGCAGCTTCCGGGACTGGAACACCGGGGAGCTGTTTTTT
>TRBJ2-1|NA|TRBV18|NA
CASSPERDEQFF
TGTGCCAGCTCACCCGAAAGGGATGAGCAGTTCTTC
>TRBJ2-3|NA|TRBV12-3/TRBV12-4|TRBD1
CASRQTGARTDTQYF
TGTGCCAGCAGGCAGACAGGGGCCCGTACAGATACGCAGTATTTT
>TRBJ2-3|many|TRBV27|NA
CASSYTTWATDTQYF
TGTGCCAGCAGTTACACAACCTGGGCAACAGATACGCAGTATTTT
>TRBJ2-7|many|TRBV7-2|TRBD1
CASSTGGQSYEQYF
TGTGCCAGCAGCACTGGGGGACAGTCCTACGAGCAGTACTTC
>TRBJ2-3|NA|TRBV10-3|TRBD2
CAISEVKGRTSGRAIDTQYF
TGTGCCATCAGTGAGGTTAAAGGACGGACTAGCGGGAGGGCCATAGATACGCAGTATTTT
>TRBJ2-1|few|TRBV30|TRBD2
CAWSVDGRLFF
TGTGCCTGGAGTGTAGACGGGAGGCTCTTCTTC
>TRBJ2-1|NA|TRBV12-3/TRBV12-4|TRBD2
CASSHSGTTPGPEQFF
TGTGCCAGCAGTCACTCCGGGACTACACCCGGACCTGAGCAGTTCTTC
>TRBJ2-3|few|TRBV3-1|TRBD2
CASSQVSARGGPVRNTQYF
TGTGCCAGCAGCCAAGTGTCGGCGAGGGGAGGGCCGGTTAGGAATACGCAGTATTTT
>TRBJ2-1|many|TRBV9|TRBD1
CASSARTGGRDEQFF
TGTGCCAGCAGCGCAAGGACAGGGGGTCGTGATGAGCAGTTCTTC
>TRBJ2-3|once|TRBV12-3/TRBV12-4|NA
CASSLAGSVDTQYF
TGTGCCAGCAGTTTAGCGGGGAGTGTGGATACGCAGTATTTT
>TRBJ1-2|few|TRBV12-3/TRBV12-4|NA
CASSQTGTVYGYTF
TGTGCCAGCAGTCAAACCGGGACGGTGTACGGCTACACCTTC